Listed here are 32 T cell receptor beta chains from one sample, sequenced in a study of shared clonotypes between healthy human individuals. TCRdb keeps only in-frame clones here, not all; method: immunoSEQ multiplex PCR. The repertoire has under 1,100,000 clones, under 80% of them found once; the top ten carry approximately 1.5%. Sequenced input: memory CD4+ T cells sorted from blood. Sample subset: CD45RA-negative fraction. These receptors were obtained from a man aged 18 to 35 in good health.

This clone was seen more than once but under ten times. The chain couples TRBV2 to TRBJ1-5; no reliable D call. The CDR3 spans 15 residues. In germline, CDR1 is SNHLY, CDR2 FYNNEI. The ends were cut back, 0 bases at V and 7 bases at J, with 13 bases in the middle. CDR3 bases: TGTGCCAGCAGTGAAGCGCCGAGGGTGGGCCAGCCCCAGCATTTT. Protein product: CASSEAPRVGQPQHF.

CDR3 sequence (DNA): TGTGCCAGCAGTGGGGGGACAGGGACCGAGACCCAGTACTTC. This sequence encodes CASSGGTGTETQYF. The J gene is TRBJ2-5, the V gene TRBV6-1; 9 bases align to TRBD1. This CDR3 has 14 amino acids. V shed 4 bases, J shed 5 bases, and the junction held 5 bases outside the gene matches. Looked up from germline, CDR1 is MNHNS and CDR2 is SASEGT.

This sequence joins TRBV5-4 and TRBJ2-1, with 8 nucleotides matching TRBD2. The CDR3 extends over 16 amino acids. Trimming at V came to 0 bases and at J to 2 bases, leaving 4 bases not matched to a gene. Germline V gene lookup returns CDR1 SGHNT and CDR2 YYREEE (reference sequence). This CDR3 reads CASSLAGLGTYNEQFF. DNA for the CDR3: TGTGCCAGCAGCTTGGCGGGACTAGGGACCTACAATGAGCAGTTCTTC.

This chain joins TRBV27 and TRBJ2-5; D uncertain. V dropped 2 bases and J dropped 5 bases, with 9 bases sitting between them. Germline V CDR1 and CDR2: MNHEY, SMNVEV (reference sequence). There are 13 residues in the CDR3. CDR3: CASSLMEGETQYF. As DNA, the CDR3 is TGTGCCAGCAGTTTAATGGAAGGGGAGACCCAGTACTTC.

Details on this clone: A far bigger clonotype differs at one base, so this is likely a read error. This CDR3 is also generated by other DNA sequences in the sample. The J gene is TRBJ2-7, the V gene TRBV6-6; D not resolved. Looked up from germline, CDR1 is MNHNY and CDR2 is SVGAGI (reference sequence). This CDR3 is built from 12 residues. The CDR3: CASSYLADEQYF. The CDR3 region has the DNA TGTGCCAGTAGTTACTTGGCGGACGAGCAGTACTTC.

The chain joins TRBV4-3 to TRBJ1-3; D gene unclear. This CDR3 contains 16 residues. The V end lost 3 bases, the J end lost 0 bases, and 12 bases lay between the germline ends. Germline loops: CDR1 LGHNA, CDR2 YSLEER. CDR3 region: CASSQEYSSSGNTIYF. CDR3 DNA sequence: TGCGCCAGCAGCCAGGAATACTCTTCCTCTGGAAACACCATATATTTT.

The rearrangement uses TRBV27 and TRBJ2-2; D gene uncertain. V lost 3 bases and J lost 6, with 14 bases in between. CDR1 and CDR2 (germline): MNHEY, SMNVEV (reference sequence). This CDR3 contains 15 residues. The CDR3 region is CASSFIGPGAGELFF. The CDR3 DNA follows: TGTGCCAGCAGTTTCATCGGACCCGGAGCCGGGGAGCTGTTTTTT.

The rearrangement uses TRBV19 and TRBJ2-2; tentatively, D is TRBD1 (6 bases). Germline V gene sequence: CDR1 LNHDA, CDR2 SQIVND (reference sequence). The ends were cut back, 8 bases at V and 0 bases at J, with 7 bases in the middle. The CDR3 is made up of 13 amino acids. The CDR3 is CASRTANTGELFF. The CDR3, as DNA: TGTGCCAGTCGGACAGCGAACACCGGGGAGCTGTTTTTT.

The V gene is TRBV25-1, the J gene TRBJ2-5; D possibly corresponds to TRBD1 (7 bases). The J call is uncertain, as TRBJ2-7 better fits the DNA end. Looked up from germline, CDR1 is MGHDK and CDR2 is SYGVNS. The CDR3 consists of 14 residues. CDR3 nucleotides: TGTGCCAGCAGTGAAATGGAGGGGGCGGACGAGCAGTACTTC. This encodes CASSEMEGADEQYF.

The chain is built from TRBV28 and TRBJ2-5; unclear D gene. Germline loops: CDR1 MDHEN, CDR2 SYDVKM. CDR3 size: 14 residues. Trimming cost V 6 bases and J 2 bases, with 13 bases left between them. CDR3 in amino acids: CASSAPFTQETQYF. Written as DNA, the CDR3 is TGTGCCAGCAGCGCCCCGTTCACGCAAGAGACCCAGTACTTC.

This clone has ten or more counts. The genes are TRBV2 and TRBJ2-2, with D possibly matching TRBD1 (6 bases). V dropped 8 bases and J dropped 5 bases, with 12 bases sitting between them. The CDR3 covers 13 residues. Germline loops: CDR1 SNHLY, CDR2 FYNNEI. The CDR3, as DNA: TGTGCCAGCGTACCCAGGGGAACCGGGGAGCTGTTTTTT. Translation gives CASVPRGTGELFF. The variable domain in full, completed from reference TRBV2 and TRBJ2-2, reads EPEVTQTPSHQVTQMGQEVILRCVPISNHLYFYWYRQILGQKVEFLVSFYNNEISEKSEIFDDQFSVERPDGSNFTLKIRSTKLEDSAMYFCASVPRGTGELFFGEGSRLTVL.

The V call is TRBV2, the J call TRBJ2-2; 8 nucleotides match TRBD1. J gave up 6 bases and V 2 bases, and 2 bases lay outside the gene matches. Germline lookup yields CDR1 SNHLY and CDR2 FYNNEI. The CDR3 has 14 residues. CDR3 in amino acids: CASSEQGAAGELFF. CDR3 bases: TGTGCCAGCAGTGAACAGGGGGCGGCCGGGGAGCTGTTTTTT.

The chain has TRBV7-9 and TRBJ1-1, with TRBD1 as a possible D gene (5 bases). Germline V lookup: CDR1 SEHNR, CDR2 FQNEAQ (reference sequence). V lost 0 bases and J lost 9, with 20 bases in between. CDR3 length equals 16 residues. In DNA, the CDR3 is TGTGCCAGCAGCTTAGCGGTATGGGGGGAACGTCCGCAAGCTTTCTTT. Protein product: CASSLAVWGERPQAFF.

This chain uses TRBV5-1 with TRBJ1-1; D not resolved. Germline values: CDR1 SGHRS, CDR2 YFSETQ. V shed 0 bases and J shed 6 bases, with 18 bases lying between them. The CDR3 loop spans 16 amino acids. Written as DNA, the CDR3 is TGCGCCAGCAGCTTGGTTGGTTTTCAAGAGACCGCTGAAGCTTTCTTT. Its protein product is CASSLVGFQETAEAFF. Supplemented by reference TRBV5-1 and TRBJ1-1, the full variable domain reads KAGVTQTPRYLIKTRGQQVTLSCSPISGHRSVSWYQQTPGQGLQFLFEYFSETQRNKGNFPGRFSGRQFSNSRSEMNVSTLELGDSALYLCASSLVGFQETAEAFFGQGTRLTVV.

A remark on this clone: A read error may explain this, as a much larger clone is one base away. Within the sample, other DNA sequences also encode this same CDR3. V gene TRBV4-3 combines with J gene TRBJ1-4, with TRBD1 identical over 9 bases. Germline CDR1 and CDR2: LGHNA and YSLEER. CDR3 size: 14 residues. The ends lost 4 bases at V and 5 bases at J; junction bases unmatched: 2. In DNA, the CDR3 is TGCGCCAGCAGCCCCGGGACAGGGAATGAAAAACTGTTTTTT. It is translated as CASSPGTGNEKLFF.

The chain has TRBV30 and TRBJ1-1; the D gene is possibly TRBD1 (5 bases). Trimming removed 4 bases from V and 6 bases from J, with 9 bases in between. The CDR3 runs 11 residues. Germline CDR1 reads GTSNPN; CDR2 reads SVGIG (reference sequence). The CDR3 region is CAWTGFAEAFF. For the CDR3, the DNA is TGTGCCTGGACAGGGTTCGCTGAAGCTTTCTTT.

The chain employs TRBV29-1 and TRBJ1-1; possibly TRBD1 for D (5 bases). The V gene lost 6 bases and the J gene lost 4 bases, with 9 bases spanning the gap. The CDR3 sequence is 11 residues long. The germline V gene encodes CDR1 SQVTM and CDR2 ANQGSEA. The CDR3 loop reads CSVAQATEAFF. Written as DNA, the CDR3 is TGCAGCGTGGCACAGGCCACTGAAGCTTTCTTT.

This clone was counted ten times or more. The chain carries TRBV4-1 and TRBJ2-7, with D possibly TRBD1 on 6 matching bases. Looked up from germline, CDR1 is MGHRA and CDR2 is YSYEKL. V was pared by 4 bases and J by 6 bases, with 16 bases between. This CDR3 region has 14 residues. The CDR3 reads CASSLYRDNSEQYF. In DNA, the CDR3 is TGCGCCAGCAGCCTATACAGGGATAACAGCGAGCAGTACTTC.

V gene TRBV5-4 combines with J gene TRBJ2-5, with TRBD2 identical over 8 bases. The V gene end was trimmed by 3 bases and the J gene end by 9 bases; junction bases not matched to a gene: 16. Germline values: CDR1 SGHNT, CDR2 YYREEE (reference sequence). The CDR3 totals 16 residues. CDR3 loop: CASSSLGAGGLTAQYF. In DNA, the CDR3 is TGTGCCAGCAGCTCCCTCGGCGCGGGGGGCCTCACGGCCCAGTACTTC.

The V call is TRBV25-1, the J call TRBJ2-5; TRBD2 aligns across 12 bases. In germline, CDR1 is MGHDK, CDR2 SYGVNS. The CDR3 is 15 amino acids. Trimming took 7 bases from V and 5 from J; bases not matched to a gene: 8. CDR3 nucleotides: TGTGCCAGCACCGCGGGACTAGCGGGCCGTGAGACCCAGTACTTC. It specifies CASTAGLAGRETQYF.

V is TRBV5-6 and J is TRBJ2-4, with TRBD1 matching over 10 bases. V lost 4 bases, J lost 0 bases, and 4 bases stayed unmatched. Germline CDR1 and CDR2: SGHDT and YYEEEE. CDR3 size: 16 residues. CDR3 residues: CASSPDRGLAKNIQYF. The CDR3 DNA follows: TGTGCCAGCAGCCCCGACAGGGGGCTAGCCAAAAACATTCAGTACTTC.

The CDR3, as DNA: TGTGCCAGCAGCACCGGGACGGCCTCTGGAAACACCATATATTTT. It encodes CASSTGTASGNTIYF. The chain has TRBV5-4 and TRBJ1-3, with D possibly matching TRBD1 (5 bases). The V end lost 4 bases, the J end lost 0 bases, and 11 bases lay between the germline ends. The CDR3 contains 15 residues. Germline V CDR1 and CDR2: SGHNT, YYREEE (reference sequence).

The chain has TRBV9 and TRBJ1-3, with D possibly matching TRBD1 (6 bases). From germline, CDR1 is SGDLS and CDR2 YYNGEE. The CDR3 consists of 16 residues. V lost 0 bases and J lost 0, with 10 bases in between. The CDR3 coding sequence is TGTGCCAGCAGCGTAGGTCCAGGGGTCTCTGGAAACACCATATATTTT. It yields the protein CASSVGPGVSGNTIYF. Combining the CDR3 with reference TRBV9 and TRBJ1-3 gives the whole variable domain DSGVTQTPKHLITATGQRVTLRCSPRSGDLSVYWYQQSLDQGLQFLIQYYNGEERAKGNILERFSAQQFPDLHSELNLSSLELGDSALYFCASSVGPGVSGNTIYFGEGSWLTVV.

CDR3 DNA sequence: TGCGCCAGCAGCGTTTCGTCCACAACTAATGAAAAACTGTTTTTT. Protein product: CASSVSSTTNEKLFF. The rearrangement joins TRBV5-1 to TRBJ1-4; D is ambiguous. This CDR3 has 15 amino acids. Germline values: CDR1 SGHRS, CDR2 YFSETQ. V was pared by 4 bases and J by 0 bases, with 10 bases between.

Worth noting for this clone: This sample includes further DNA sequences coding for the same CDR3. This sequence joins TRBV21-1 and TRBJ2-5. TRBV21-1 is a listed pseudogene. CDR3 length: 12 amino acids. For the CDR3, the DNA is TGTGCCAGCAGCAAAGGAAAGGAGACCCAGTACTTC. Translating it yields CASSKGKETQYF.

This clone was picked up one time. The CDR3 spells CASSRPGSALTGELFF. In DNA form, the CDR3 reads TGTGCCAGCAGCCGTCCCGGTAGCGCACTAACCGGGGAGCTGTTTTTT. The chain has TRBV7-2 and TRBJ2-2; D is possibly TRBD2 (5 bases). This CDR3 is 16 amino acids long. The germline V gene encodes CDR1 SGHTA and CDR2 FQGNSA. V dropped 5 bases and J dropped 5 bases, with 18 bases sitting between them.

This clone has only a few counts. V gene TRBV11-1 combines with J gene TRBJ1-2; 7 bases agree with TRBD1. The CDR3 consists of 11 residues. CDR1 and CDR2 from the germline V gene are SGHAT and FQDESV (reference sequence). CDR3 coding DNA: TGTGGACAGGGCATTAACTATGGCTACACCTTC. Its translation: CGQGINYGYTF.

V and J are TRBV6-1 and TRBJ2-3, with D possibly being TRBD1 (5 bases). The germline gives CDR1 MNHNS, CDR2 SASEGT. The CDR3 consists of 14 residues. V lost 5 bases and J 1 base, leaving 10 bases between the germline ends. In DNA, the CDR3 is TGTGCCAGCAGTCCCGGACACCGCACAGATACGCAGTATTTT. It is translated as CASSPGHRTDTQYF.

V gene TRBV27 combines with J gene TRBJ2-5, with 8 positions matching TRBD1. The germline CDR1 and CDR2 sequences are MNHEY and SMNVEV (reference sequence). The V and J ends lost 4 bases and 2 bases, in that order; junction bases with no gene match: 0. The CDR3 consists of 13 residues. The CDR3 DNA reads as TGTGCCAGCAGTTGGACAGGGCAAGAGACCCAGTACTTC. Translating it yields CASSWTGQETQYF.

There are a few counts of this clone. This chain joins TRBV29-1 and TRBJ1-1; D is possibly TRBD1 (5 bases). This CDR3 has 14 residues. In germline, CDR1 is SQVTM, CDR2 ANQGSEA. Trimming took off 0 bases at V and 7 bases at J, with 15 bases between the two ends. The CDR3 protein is CSVEDFKGTLEAFF. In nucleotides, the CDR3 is TGCAGCGTTGAAGACTTCAAGGGGACCCTTGAAGCTTTCTTT. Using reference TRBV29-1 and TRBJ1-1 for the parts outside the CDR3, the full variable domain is SAVISQKPSRDICQRGTSLTIQCQVDSQVTMMFWYRQQPGQSLTLIATANQGSEATYESGFVIDKFPISRPNLTFSTLTVSNMSPEDSSIYLCSVEDFKGTLEAFFGQGTRLTVV.

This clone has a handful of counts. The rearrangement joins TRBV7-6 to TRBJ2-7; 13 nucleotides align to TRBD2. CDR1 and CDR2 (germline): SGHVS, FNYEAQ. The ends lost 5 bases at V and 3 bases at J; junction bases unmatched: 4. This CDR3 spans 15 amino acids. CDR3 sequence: CASSGGTSGIYEQYF. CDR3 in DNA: TGTGCCAGCAGCGGAGGGACTAGCGGGATCTACGAGCAGTACTTC.

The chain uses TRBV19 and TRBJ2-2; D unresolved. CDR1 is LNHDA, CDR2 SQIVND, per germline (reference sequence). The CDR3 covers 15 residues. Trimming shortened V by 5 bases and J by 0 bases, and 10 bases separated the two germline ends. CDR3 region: CASSLTAPNTGELFF. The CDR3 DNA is TGTGCCAGTAGTCTCACGGCGCCGAACACCGGGGAGCTGTTTTTT.